This TCR beta chain was sequenced in a study of T cell clones after liver transplantation. Study-level information: In this trial, immunosuppression withdrawal was attempted within 2 years of liver transplant. Apart from three HCV-positive recipients, transplants were for non-autoimmune, non-viral reasons.

Study-level points and caveats: Graft donor-reactive T cells may have migrated into the graft rather than being deleted. Low donor cell numbers restricted donor-reactive repertoire measurement in a couple of subjects.

Losses at the gene ends were 4 bases for V and 6 bases for J; bases not matched to a gene: 10. The germline V gene has CDR1 SGHDT and CDR2 YYEEEE. The CDR3 runs to 14 residues. Here immunoSEQ multiplex PCR was the method, and the copy in TCRdb shows in-frame clones only, minus some. The data contain 65,000 to 95,000 clones, approximately 80% of them singletons. A note on this clone: Antigen unknown.

The receptor was isolated from a human donor who received a liver transplant. The gene calls are TRBV5-6 and TRBJ2-7; 7 bases match TRBD1. Here the sequenced sample was CD4+ T cells from blood, taken before liver transplant. CDR3 amino acids: CASSPTTGVGEQYF. The CDR3 DNA is TGTGCCAGCAGCCCTACTACAGGGGTGGGCGAGCAGTACTTC. The whole variable domain, remainder taken from reference TRBV5-6 and TRBJ2-7, is DAGVTQSPTHLIKTRGQQVTLRCSPKSGHDTVSWYQQALGQGPQFIFQYYEEEERQRGNFPDRFSGHQFPNYSSELNVNALLLGDSALYLCASSPTTGVGEQYFGPGTRLTVT.